The 14 T cell receptor beta chains reported below all come from one sample, sequenced in a study of cytomegalovirus exposure and HLA in healthy donors. Both 60 Vbeta primers and 13 Jbeta primers went into the PCR. Method: immunoSEQ multiplex PCR; TCRdb's copy keeps in-frame clones and lacks some. The repertoire includes about 93,000 clones, about two thirds of them detected once, and 5.9% sits in the top ten. What was sequenced was PBMCs. The receptors originated from a boy between 10 and 17 years old in good health and CMV-seropositive.

The chain carries TRBV27 and TRBJ1-1; D possibly corresponds to TRBD1 (5 bases). CDR1 is MNHEY, CDR2 SMNVEV, per germline (reference sequence). V lost 5 bases and J lost 6, with 19 bases in between. The CDR3 runs 15 residues. The CDR3: CASSGGGWARAEAFF. The DNA for the CDR3 is TGTGCCAGCAGTGGCGGAGGGTGGGCCAGGGCTGAAGCTTTCTTT.

CDR3 coding DNA: TGCGCCAGCAGCCCCACGACAGGGGGTAAGGGAGAGACCCAGTACTTC. Translated, it gives CASSPTTGGKGETQYF. This chain uses TRBV5-1 with TRBJ2-5; TRBD1 agrees at 9 bases. CDR3 length: 16 residues. CDR1 SGHRS and CDR2 YFSETQ come from the germline V gene. V trimming: 4 bases; J trimming: 4 bases; junction bases outside the gene matches: 11.

V usage is TRBV9 and J usage is TRBJ2-7; TRBD1 matches 8 bases. CDR3 length equals 14 residues. In germline, CDR1 is SGDLS, CDR2 YYNGEE. V trimming: 0 bases; J trimming: 5 bases; junction bases outside the gene matches: 4. CDR3 residues: CASSVEQGGNEQYF. As DNA, the CDR3 is TGTGCCAGCAGCGTAGAACAGGGGGGCAACGAGCAGTACTTC.

V is TRBV5-1 and J is TRBJ1-2, with unresolved D. This CDR3 has 16 residues. The V end was cut by 0 bases, the J end by 4 bases, with 16 bases between. Germline values: CDR1 SGHRS, CDR2 YFSETQ. Written as DNA, the CDR3 is TGCGCCAGCAGCTTGGTTGGTAGCTCCTGGATCTATGGCTACACCTTC. Translating gives CASSLVGSSWIYGYTF. The full variable domain, rest sourced from reference TRBV5-1 and TRBJ1-2, is KAGVTQTPRYLIKTRGQQVTLSCSPISGHRSVSWYQQTPGQGLQFLFEYFSETQRNKGNFPGRFSGRQFSNSRSEMNVSTLELGDSALYLCASSLVGSSWIYGYTFGSGTRLTVV.

The rearrangement joins TRBV27 to TRBJ2-3; tentative D call: TRBD2 (5 bases). The length of the CDR3 is 15 residues. V dropped 2 bases and J dropped 2 bases, with 11 bases sitting between them. CDR1 MNHEY and CDR2 SMNVEV come from the germline V gene (reference sequence). The DNA for the CDR3 is TGTGCCAGCAGTTTAATGAGCGGCCCCACAGATACGCAGTATTTT. The encoded protein is CASSLMSGPTDTQYF.

The J gene is TRBJ2-7, the V gene TRBV4-1, with 7 nucleotides matching TRBD1. CDR3 length equals 14 residues. The V segment lost 1 base and the J segment 2 bases; nucleotides outside the gene matches: 2. In germline, CDR1 is MGHRA, CDR2 YSYEKL. This chain's CDR3 is CASSQGDRAYEQYF. The CDR3 bases are TGCGCCAGCAGCCAAGGGGACAGAGCCTACGAGCAGTACTTC.

The chain links TRBV4-1 to TRBJ1-1, with a tentative D call TRBD1 (6 bases). The CDR3 is 16 residues long. Germline V CDR1 and CDR2: MGHRA, YSYEKL. V was shortened by 7 bases and J by 1 base, with 19 bases between the two germline ends. CDR3 in DNA: TGCGCCAGCACTAAAGGGGGGGGCTATGGGAACACTGAAGCTTTCTTT. Translating gives CASTKGGGYGNTEAFF.

The V call is TRBV18, the J call TRBJ1-1; a weak D match, TRBD1 (5 bases). This CDR3 spans 14 amino acids. Germline CDR1 and CDR2: KGHSH and LQKENI. V was cut by 1 base and J by 5 bases, with 11 bases left in between. This CDR3 reads CASSPRAGWTEAFF. CDR3 bases: TGTGCCAGCTCACCACGGGCAGGGTGGACTGAAGCTTTCTTT.

V is TRBV25-1 and J is TRBJ1-2, with D unclear. Germline assignment: CDR1 MGHDK and CDR2 SYGVNS. The CDR3 spans 11 residues. The V gene lost 7 bases and the J gene lost 8 bases, with 11 bases spanning the gap. The CDR3 region is CASKTERGYTF. The CDR3 nucleotides are TGTGCCAGCAAGACGGAGAGAGGCTACACCTTC.

This chain joins TRBV2 and TRBJ2-2, with 7 bases matching TRBD2. V shed 6 bases and J 2 bases; nucleotides not matched to a gene: 6. The CDR3 sequence is 15 residues long. Looked up from germline, CDR1 is SNHLY and CDR2 is FYNNEI. Here the CDR3 DNA reads TGTGCCAGCAGACCACGGGGGGTTAACACCGGGGAGCTGTTTTTT. Amino acid sequence: CASRPRGVNTGELFF.

The chain joins TRBV6-1 to TRBJ1-2, with D maybe TRBD1 (6 bases). Germline V gene sequence: CDR1 MNHNS, CDR2 SASEGT. There are 15 residues in the CDR3. Trimming removed 7 bases at V and 2 bases at J, with 17 bases between. The CDR3 nucleotides are TGTGCCAGCACCCCCCCGGGACAACTAAACTATGGCTACACCTTC. Its protein is CASTPPGQLNYGYTF.

This sequence joins TRBV6-6 and TRBJ1-5; D call uncertain. Germline assignment: CDR1 MNHNY and CDR2 SVGAGI (reference sequence). This CDR3 has 15 amino acids. V was trimmed by 5 bases and J by 5 bases, leaving 16 bases between them. DNA for the CDR3: TGTGCCAGCAGTGCGGGTCCAAGGGTTGATCAGCCCCAGCATTTT. It translates to CASSAGPRVDQPQHF.

The chain combines TRBV7-9 with TRBJ1-1, with D maybe TRBD1 (6 bases). Germline-derived CDR1 and CDR2 are SEHNR and FQNEAQ (reference sequence). The CDR3 spans 14 residues. V was trimmed by 6 bases and J by 1 base, leaving 12 bases between them. The CDR3 spells CASSSGAANTEAFF. The CDR3 nucleotides read TGTGCCAGCAGTTCAGGGGCGGCGAACACTGAAGCTTTCTTT. Looking up the rest from reference TRBV7-9 and TRBJ1-1 gives the full variable domain: DTGVSQNPRHKITKRGQNVTFRCDPISEHNRLYWYRQTLGQGPEFLTYFQNEAQLEKSRLLSDRFSAERPKGSFSTLEIQRTEQGDSAMYLCASSSGAANTEAFFGQGTRLTVV.

There are a few counts of this clone. The chain couples TRBV29-1 to TRBJ1-2; no clear D gene. Germline loops: CDR1 SQVTM, CDR2 ANQGSEA. With 1 base removed from V and 7 bases from J, the gap between germline ends came to 13 bases. CDR3 length: 13 amino acids. The CDR3 region has the DNA TGCAGCGTTGAAGGGCAGCGGCATGGTGGCTACACCTTC. Its translation: CSVEGQRHGGYTF.